These 26 T cell receptor beta chains were all obtained from the same sample, sequenced in a study of T cell responses to AZD1222 COVID-19 vaccine. The data were produced by immunoSEQ multiplex PCR, yet TCRdb's version contains in-frame clones alone and is incomplete. This table has around 270,000 clones, almost 95% appearing once. The sequenced sample was peripheral blood, obtained 28 days after the second AZD1222 dose. Source of these receptors: an adult who received the AZD1222 COVID-19 vaccine.

The chain is built from TRBV6-2 or TRBV6-3 and TRBJ2-3; tentatively, D is TRBD2 (6 bases). CDR3 length: 16 amino acids. Germline CDR1 reads MNHEY; CDR2 reads SVGEGT. Trimming removed 0 bases at V and 0 bases at J, with 10 bases between. The CDR3, as DNA: TGTGCCAGCAGTTACTCGGATAGCGGCAGCACAGATACGCAGTATTTT. It is translated as CASSYSDSGSTDTQYF.

This chain uses TRBV27 with TRBJ1-4; no firm D call. V lost 5 bases to trimming and J lost 7 bases, with 11 bases between them. This CDR3 region has 13 residues. Germline V CDR1 and CDR2: MNHEY, SMNVEV (reference sequence). CDR3 in amino acids: CASSKTVGEKLFF. In DNA form, the CDR3 reads TGTGCCAGCAGTAAAACCGTGGGTGAAAAACTGTTTTTT. Together with reference TRBV27 and TRBJ1-4, the CDR3 gives the full variable domain: EAQVTQNPRYLITVTGKKLTVTCSQNMNHEYMSWYRQDPGLGLRQIYYSMNVEVTDKGDVPEGYKVSRKEKRNFPLILESPSPNQTSLYFCASSKTVGEKLFFGSGTQLSVL.

V and J are TRBV5-6 and TRBJ1-6; TRBD1 might be the D (5 bases). The V and J ends lost 1 base and 0 bases respectively, with 11 bases between them. The V gene's germline CDR1 is SGHDT and CDR2 YYEEEE. The CDR3 totals 17 residues. The CDR3: CASSLRGVSSYNSPLHF. For the CDR3, the DNA is TGTGCCAGCAGCTTGAGAGGGGTTAGCTCCTATAATTCACCCCTCCACTTT.

V usage is TRBV9 and J usage is TRBJ2-2; 8 bases line up with TRBD2. In germline, CDR1 is SGDLS, CDR2 YYNGEE. V dropped 0 bases and J dropped 5; count of bases not matched to a gene: 6. The CDR3 consists of 16 residues. Here the CDR3 reads CASSVVSGGGTGELFF. CDR3 coding DNA: TGTGCCAGCAGCGTAGTGAGCGGGGGAGGAACCGGGGAGCTGTTTTTT.

The chain is built from TRBV19 and TRBJ1-6; unclear D gene. V gave up 2 bases and J gave up 7 bases, with 9 bases separating them. Per the germline V gene, CDR1 is LNHDA and CDR2 is SQIVND (reference sequence). The CDR3 consists of 14 residues. Here the CDR3 DNA reads TGTGCCAGTAGTATAAGTGGGTGGAATTCACCCCTCCACTTT. It yields the protein CASSISGWNSPLHF.

The chain is built from TRBV3-1 (or the pseudogene TRBV3-2) and TRBJ1-6; D gene unclear. Trimming stripped 1 base from V and 10 bases from J, with 8 bases between. The CDR3 totals 13 residues. Germline assignment: CDR1 LGHDT and CDR2 YNNKEL (reference sequence). CDR3 residues: CASSQVRESPLHF. Written as DNA, the CDR3 is TGTGCCAGCAGCCAAGTACGGGAGTCACCCCTCCACTTT.

This chain uses TRBV2 with TRBJ1-5; 8 positions match TRBD1. The CDR3 extends over 14 amino acids. Losses at the gene ends were 7 bases for V and 7 bases for J; bases not matched to a gene: 9. Germline V gene sequence: CDR1 SNHLY, CDR2 FYNNEI. The CDR3 coding sequence is TGTGCCAGCACCCCCGGACAGGGAGGCCAGCCCCAGCATTTT. Its translation is CASTPGQGGQPQHF.

Only one count was recorded for this clone. The rearrangement uses TRBV27 and TRBJ2-1; 12 bases line up with TRBD2. Trimming removed 5 bases from V and 9 bases from J; junction bases left unmatched: 11. Germline loops: CDR1 MNHEY, CDR2 SMNVEV (reference sequence). This CDR3 is built from 16 residues. The CDR3 region has the DNA TGTGCCAGCAGTCCGCGTCTAGCGGGAGGGCCGGGTGAGCAGTTCTTC. It yields the protein CASSPRLAGGPGEQFF.

This chain links TRBV19 with TRBJ1-1; 7 bases agree with TRBD1. The CDR3 sequence is 12 residues long. V dropped 4 bases and J dropped 6; count of bases not matched to a gene: 2. In germline, CDR1 is LNHDA, CDR2 SQIVND (reference sequence). CDR3 sequence (DNA): TGTGCCAGTAGTAGACAGGGTTCTGAAGCTTTCTTT. Translating gives CASSRQGSEAFF.

This chain links TRBV11-1 with TRBJ2-3, with D perhaps TRBD1 (6 bases). The V gene's germline CDR1 is SGHAT and CDR2 FQDESV (reference sequence). The CDR3 is 14 amino acids. V was trimmed by 4 bases and J by 2 bases, leaving 10 bases between them. CDR3 sequence reads: CASSSGQTTDTQYF. In DNA, the CDR3 is TGTGCCAGCAGCTCCGGACAGACCACAGATACGCAGTATTTT.

The rearrangement uses TRBV7-2 and TRBJ2-7; 9 bases line up with TRBD1. J gave up 3 bases and V 7 bases, and 10 bases lay outside the gene matches. Germline-derived CDR1 and CDR2 are SGHTA and FQGNSA. There are 15 residues in the CDR3. CDR3 in DNA: TGTGCCAGCATCGCTATGCCGGGACAGGGCTACGAGCAGTACTTC. Translating gives CASIAMPGQGYEQYF.

V and J are TRBV19 and TRBJ1-5; D uncertain. There are 15 residues in the CDR3. In germline, CDR1 is LNHDA, CDR2 SQIVND (reference sequence). With 7 bases removed from V and 3 bases from J, the gap between germline ends came to 16 bases. The CDR3 here is CASTKRQDTNQPQHF. The CDR3 DNA reads TGTGCCAGTACCAAGCGTCAGGATACCAATCAGCCCCAGCATTTT.

V gene TRBV14 combines with J gene TRBJ1-2; unclear D gene. Per germline, CDR1 SGHDN and CDR2 FVKESK. The CDR3 covers 15 residues. Trimming took 2 bases from V and 1 from J, leaving 11 bases between them. The CDR3, as DNA: TGTGCCAGCAGCCAATACGGCAGTTTTAACTATGGCTACACCTTC. Its protein is CASSQYGSFNYGYTF.

The chain uses TRBV29-1 and TRBJ1-2; D is possibly TRBD1 (5 bases). Germline CDR1 and CDR2: SQVTM and ANQGSEA. The CDR3 runs to 14 residues. The V end was cut by 5 bases, the J end by 3 bases, with 16 bases between. This chain's CDR3 is CSVSGQGVDYGYTF. The CDR3 bases are TGCAGCGTTTCGGGGCAGGGAGTCGACTATGGCTACACCTTC.

The V call is TRBV18, the J call TRBJ1-1; TRBD1 matches at 11 bases. J was trimmed by 10 bases and V by 7 bases; bases with no gene match: 2. There are 11 residues in the CDR3. Germline CDR1 KGHSH, CDR2 LQKENI. CDR3 protein: CASWGTGGAFF. The DNA of the CDR3 is TGTGCCAGCTGGGGGACAGGGGGAGCTTTCTTT.

The V and J genes are TRBV7-3 and TRBJ2-2, with D possibly TRBD1 on 6 matching bases. V gave up 3 bases and J gave up 6 bases, with 17 bases separating them. This CDR3 region has 16 residues. CDR1 is SGHTA, CDR2 FQGTGA, per germline. This chain's CDR3 is CASSFGGTNQPGELFF. The DNA of the CDR3 is TGTGCCAGCAGCTTTGGTGGGACAAATCAACCCGGGGAGCTGTTTTTT.

This clone was counted only a few times. This sequence joins TRBV7-2 and TRBJ2-1, with 9 bases lining up with TRBD2. CDR1 and CDR2 (germline): SGHTA, FQGNSA. J was trimmed by 4 bases and V by 3 bases; bases with no gene match: 4. This CDR3 contains 15 residues. CDR3 sequence (DNA): TGTGCCAGCAGCTTTTCTAGCGGGGTGTACAATGAGCAGTTCTTC. Its translation: CASSFSSGVYNEQFF.

This clone was observed a handful of times. The chain is built from TRBV28 and TRBJ2-4; D may correspond to TRBD1 or TRBD2 (5 bases each). The V gene's germline CDR1 is MDHEN and CDR2 SYDVKM. V lost 6 bases and J lost 0, with 9 bases in between. This CDR3 contains 14 residues. The CDR3 sequence is CASSPGLAKNIQYF. The CDR3 region has the DNA TGTGCCAGCAGCCCGGGGCTAGCCAAAAACATTCAGTACTTC. Using reference TRBV28 and TRBJ2-4 for the parts outside the CDR3, the full variable domain is DVKVTQSSRYLVKRTGEKVFLECVQDMDHENMFWYRQDPGLGLRLIYFSYDVKMKEKGDIPEGYSVSREKKERFSLILESASTNQTSMYLCASSPGLAKNIQYFGAGTRLSVL.

This chain connects TRBV4-1 to TRBJ2-2, with 8 bases that match TRBD1. The CDR3 length is 16 residues. V was clipped by 3 bases and J by 5 bases; unmatched bases: 8. Germline V gene sequence: CDR1 MGHRA, CDR2 YSYEKL. CDR3 nucleotides: TGCGCCAGCAGCCAGGCCGGGACAGGAGGGACCGGGGAGCTGTTTTTT. This gives the protein CASSQAGTGGTGELFF.

The rearrangement joins TRBV12-3 or TRBV12-4 to TRBJ1-2; D is unclear. CDR3 length: 13 residues. Trimming stripped 6 bases from V and 5 bases from J, with 13 bases between. The CDR3 DNA follows: TGTGCCAGCAGCCCCACTAGGTGGTATGGCTACACCTTC. Protein product: CASSPTRWYGYTF.

This clone was recorded once. This sequence joins TRBV5-1 and TRBJ2-3, with a possible D match to TRBD1 (6 bases). V was cut by 0 bases and J by 0 bases, with 11 bases left in between. Germline CDR1 is SGHRS and CDR2 is YFSETQ. CDR3 length: 16 residues. CDR3 loop: CASSLGRDTSTDTQYF. The CDR3 DNA follows: TGCGCCAGCAGCTTGGGACGGGACACTAGCACAGATACGCAGTATTTT.

This chain joins TRBV7-2 and TRBJ1-6, with 7 bases identical to TRBD1. The CDR3 extends over 13 amino acids. Germline V lookup: CDR1 SGHTA, CDR2 FQGNSA. V dropped 8 bases and J dropped 7; count of bases not matched to a gene: 5. The CDR3 loop is CASGRQGNSPLHF. CDR3 DNA sequence: TGTGCCAGCGGCCGACAGGGCAATTCACCCCTCCACTTT.

This chain joins TRBV5-1 and TRBJ2-2; 7 bases align to TRBD1. From germline, CDR1 is SGHRS and CDR2 YFSETQ. The junction had 6 bases not matched to a gene; V was cut back by 4 bases and J by 3 bases. This CDR3 contains 15 residues. The CDR3 here is CASSRDRVDTGELFF. The CDR3 DNA sequence: TGCGCCAGCAGCCGCGACAGGGTAGACACCGGGGAGCTGTTTTTT.

V usage is TRBV19 and J usage is TRBJ1-2; D unclear. This CDR3 is built from 13 residues. V was pared by 5 bases and J by 4 bases, with 11 bases between. Germline V gives CDR1 LNHDA, CDR2 SQIVND (reference sequence). CDR3 protein: CASSLVSGYGYTF. In DNA, the CDR3 is TGTGCCAGTAGTCTTGTGTCGGGCTATGGCTACACCTTC.

V gene TRBV24-1 combines with J gene TRBJ2-5, with 12 bases that match TRBD2. The CDR3 has 14 amino acids. Per germline, CDR1 KGHDR and CDR2 SFDVKD. The trim removed 9 bases at V and 5 bases at J, leaving 6 bases unmatched. CDR3 in DNA: TGTGCCACCGGACTAGCGGGGAGAGAGGAGACCCAGTACTTC. It translates to CATGLAGREETQYF.

The chain links TRBV7-8 to TRBJ1-2; D remains ambiguous. CDR3 size: 14 residues. The germline CDR1 and CDR2 sequences are SGHVS and FQNEAQ. Trimming removed 4 bases from V and 4 bases from J, with 13 bases in between. This CDR3 reads CASSSRTQVYGYTF. CDR3 bases: TGTGCCAGCAGCTCAAGGACGCAGGTCTATGGCTACACCTTC.